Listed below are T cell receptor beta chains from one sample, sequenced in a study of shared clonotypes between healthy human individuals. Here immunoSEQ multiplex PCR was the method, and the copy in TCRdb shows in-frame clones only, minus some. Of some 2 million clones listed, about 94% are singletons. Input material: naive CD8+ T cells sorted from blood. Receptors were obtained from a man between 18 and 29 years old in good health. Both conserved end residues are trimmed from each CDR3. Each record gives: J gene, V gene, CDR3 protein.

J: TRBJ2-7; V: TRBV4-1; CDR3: ASSLEKTGPEQY
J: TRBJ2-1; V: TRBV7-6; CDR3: ASSLRASGRSEQF
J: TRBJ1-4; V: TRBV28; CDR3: ASRSSMEATNEKLF
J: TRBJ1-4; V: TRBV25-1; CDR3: ASSEWLEGEGEKLF
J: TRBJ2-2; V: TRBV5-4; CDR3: ASSGFYDTGELF
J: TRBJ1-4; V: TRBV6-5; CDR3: ASSYIGTNEKLF
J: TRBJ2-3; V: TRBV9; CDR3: ASRRDSSQY
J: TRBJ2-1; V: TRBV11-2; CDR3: ASSLRGEQF
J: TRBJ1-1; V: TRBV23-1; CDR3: ASSPNRVNTEAF
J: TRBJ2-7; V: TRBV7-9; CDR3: ASSLVVADEQY
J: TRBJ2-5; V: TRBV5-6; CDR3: ASSLGIQGRHGETQY
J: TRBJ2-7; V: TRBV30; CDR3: AWSVLRGAYEQY
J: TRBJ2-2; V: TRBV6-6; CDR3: ASSYWAGELGELF
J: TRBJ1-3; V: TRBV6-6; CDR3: ASSFQPLGNTIY
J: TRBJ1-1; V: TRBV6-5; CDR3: ASSYGQGTVEAF
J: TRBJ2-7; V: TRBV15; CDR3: ATSSSAGGPQY